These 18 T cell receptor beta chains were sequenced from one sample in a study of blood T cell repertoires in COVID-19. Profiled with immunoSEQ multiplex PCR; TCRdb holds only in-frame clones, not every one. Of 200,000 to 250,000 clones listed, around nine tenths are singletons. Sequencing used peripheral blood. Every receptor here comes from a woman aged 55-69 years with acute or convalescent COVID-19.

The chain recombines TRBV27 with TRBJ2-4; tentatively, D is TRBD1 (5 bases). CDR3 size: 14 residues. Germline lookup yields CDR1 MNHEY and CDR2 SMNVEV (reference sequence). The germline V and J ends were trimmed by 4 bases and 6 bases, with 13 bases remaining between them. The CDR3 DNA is TGTGCCAGCAGTTACGACAGATCCTCAAACATTCAGTACTTC. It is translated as CASSYDRSSNIQYF.

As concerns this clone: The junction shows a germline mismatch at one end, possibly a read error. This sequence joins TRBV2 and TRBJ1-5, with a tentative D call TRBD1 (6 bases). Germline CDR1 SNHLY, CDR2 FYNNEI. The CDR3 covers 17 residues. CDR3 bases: TGTGCCAGCAGCGAAGGGACATTCGCCTCAGATCGACAGCCCCAGCATTTT. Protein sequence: CASSEGTFASDRQPQHF. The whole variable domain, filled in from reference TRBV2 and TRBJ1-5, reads EPEVTQTPSHQVTQMGQEVILRCVPISNHLYFYWYRQILGQKVEFLVSFYNNEISEKSEIFDDQFSVERPDGSNFTLKIRSTKLEDSAMYFCASSEGTFASDRQPQHFGDGTRLSIL.

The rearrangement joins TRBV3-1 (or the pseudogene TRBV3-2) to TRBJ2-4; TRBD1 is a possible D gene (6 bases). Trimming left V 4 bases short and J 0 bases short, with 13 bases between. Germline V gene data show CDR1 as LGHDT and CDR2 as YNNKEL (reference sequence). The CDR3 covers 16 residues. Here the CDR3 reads CASSPYGQLAKNIQYF. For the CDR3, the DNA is TGTGCCAGCAGCCCGTACGGACAGTTAGCCAAAAACATTCAGTACTTC.

As DNA, the CDR3 is TGTGCCTCCAAGTCTACGGGGGGATCGTCCTCTGGAAACACCATATATTTT. Translating gives CASKSTGGSSSGNTIYF. The rearrangement uses TRBV19 and TRBJ1-3; a possible D gene is TRBD1 (5 bases). Germline V gene data show CDR1 as LNHDA and CDR2 as SQIVND (reference sequence). This CDR3 contains 17 residues. V lost 11 bases and J 0 bases, leaving 23 bases between the germline ends. The variable domain in full, with the rest retrieved from reference TRBV19 and TRBJ1-3, is DGGITQSPKYLFRKEGQNVTLSCEQNLNHDAMYWYRQDPGQGLRLIYYSQIVNDFQKGDIAEGYSVSREKKESFPLTVTSAQKNPTAFYLCASKSTGGSSSGNTIYFGEGSWLTVV.

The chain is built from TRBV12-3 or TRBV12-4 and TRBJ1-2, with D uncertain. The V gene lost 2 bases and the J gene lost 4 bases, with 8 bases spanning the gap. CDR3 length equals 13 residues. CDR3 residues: CASSLRTGYGYTF. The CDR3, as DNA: TGTGCCAGCAGTTTACGGACTGGCTATGGCTACACCTTC.

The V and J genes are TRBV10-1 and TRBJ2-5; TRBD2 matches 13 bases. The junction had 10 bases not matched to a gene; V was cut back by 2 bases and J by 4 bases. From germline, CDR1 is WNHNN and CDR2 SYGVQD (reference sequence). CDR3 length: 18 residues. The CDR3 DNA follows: TGCGCCAGCAGTGAGGGGACTAGCGGGATGGGATTGGGAGAGACCCAGTACTTC. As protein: CASSEGTSGMGLGETQYF.

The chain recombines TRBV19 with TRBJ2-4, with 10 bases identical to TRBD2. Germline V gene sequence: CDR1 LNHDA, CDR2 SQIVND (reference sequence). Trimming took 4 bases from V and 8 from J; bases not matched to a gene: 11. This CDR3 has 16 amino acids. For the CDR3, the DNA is TGTGCCAGTAGTACCCGGACTAGCGGAGGGGGTTACATTCAGTACTTC. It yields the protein CASSTRTSGGGYIQYF.

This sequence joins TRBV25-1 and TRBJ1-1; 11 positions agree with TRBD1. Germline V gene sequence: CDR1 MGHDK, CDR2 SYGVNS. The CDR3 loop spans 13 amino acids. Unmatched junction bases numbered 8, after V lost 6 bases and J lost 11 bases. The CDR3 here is CASREAGQGAAFF. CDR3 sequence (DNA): TGTGCCAGCAGAGAGGCCGGACAGGGGGCGGCTTTCTTT.

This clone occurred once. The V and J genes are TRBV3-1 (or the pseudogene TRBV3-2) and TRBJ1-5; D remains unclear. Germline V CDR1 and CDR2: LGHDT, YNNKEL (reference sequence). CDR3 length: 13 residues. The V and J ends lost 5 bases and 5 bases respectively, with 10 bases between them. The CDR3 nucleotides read TGTGCCAGCAGCACGGGAGACTATCAGCCCCAGCATTTT. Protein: CASSTGDYQPQHF.

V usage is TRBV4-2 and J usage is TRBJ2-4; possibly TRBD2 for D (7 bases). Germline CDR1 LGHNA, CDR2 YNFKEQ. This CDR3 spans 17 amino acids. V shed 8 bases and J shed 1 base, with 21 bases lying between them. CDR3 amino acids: CASQLEGGGGAKNIQYF. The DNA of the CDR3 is TGTGCCAGCCAGCTCGAAGGGGGGGGCGGGGCCAAAAACATTCAGTACTTC.

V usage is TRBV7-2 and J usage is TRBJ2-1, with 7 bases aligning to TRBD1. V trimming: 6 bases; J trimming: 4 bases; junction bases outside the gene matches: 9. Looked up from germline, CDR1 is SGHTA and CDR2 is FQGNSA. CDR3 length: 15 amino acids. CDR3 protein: CASRGTGTEYNEQFF. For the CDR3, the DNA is TGTGCCAGCAGGGGGACCGGGACAGAGTACAATGAGCAGTTCTTC.

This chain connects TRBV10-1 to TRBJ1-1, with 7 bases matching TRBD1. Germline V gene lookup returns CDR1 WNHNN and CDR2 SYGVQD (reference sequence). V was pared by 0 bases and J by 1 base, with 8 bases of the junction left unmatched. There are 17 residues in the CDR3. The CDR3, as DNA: TGCGCCAGCAGTGAGTCTCCCCGGACAGGTCGGAACACTGAAGCTTTCTTT. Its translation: CASSESPRTGRNTEAFF.

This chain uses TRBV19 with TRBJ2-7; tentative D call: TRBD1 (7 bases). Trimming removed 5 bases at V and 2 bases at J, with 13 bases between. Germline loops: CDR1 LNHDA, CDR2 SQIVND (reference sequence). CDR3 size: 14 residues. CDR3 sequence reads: CASSPQGGTYEQYF. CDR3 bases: TGTGCCAGTAGTCCCCAGGGGGGAACCTACGAGCAGTACTTC.

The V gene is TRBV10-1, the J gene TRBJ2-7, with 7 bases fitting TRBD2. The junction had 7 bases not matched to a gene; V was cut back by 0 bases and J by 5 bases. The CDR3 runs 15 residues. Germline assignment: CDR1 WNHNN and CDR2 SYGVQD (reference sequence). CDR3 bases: TGCGCCAGCAGTGAGTCCGGCGGGAGTAACCACGAGCAGTACTTC. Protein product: CASSESGGSNHEQYF.

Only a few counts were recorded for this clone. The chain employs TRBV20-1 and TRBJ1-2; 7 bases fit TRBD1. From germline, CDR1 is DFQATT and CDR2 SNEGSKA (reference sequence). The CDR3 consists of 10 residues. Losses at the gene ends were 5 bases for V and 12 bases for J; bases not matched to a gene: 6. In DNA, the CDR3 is TGCAGTGCTGGTAGGGGGCGAAACACCTTC. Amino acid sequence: CSAGRGRNTF.

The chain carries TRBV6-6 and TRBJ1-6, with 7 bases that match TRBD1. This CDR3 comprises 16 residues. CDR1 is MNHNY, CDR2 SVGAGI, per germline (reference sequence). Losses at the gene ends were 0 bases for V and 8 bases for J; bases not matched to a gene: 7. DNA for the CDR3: TGTGCCAGCAGTTACTCGTCCGACAGGGAGGATTCACCCCTCCACTTT. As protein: CASSYSSDREDSPLHF.

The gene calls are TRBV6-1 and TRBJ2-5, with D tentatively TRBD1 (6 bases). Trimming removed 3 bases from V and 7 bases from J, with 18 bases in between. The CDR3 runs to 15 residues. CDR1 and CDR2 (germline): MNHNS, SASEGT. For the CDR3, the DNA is TGTGCCAGCAGTGATGGCCTGGAGAAACAGGGGACCCAGTACTTC. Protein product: CASSDGLEKQGTQYF.

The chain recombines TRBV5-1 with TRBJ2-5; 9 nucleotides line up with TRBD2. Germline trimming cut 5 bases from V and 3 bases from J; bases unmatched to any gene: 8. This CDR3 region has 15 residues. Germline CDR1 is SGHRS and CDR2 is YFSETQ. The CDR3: CASRISGRTKETQYF. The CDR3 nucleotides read TGCGCCAGCAGGATTAGCGGGAGAACAAAAGAGACCCAGTACTTC.